This TCR beta chain was captured in a study of blood T cell repertoires in COVID-19. Assay: immunoSEQ multiplex PCR; the TCRdb copy retains only in-frame clones and omits some. In the table there are about 190,000 clones, around nine tenths of which are singletons. Germline lookup yields CDR1 LNHDA and CDR2 SQIVND (reference sequence). Trimming took off 6 bases at V and 0 bases at J, with 15 bases between the two ends. CDR3 size: 16 residues. This receptor was taken from a woman between 40 and 55 years old who had recovered from COVID-19. The sequenced sample was peripheral blood. The V gene is TRBV19, the J gene TRBJ1-5; D unresolved. The CDR3 nucleotides read TGTGCCAGTAGGAGGGTGTCAGATTATAGCAATCAGCCCCAGCATTTT. It codes for CASRRVSDYSNQPQHF. Supplemented by reference TRBV19 and TRBJ1-5, the full variable domain reads DGGITQSPKYLFRKEGQNVTLSCEQNLNHDAMYWYRQDPGQGLRLIYYSQIVNDFQKGDIAEGYSVSREKKESFPLTVTSAQKNPTAFYLCASRRVSDYSNQPQHFGDGTRLSIL.